This is a list of T cell receptor beta chains from one sample in a study of cytomegalovirus exposure and HLA in healthy donors. The protocol was immunoSEQ multiplex PCR, while the TCRdb copy is restricted to in-frame clones and leaves out a portion. This sample yields around 83,000 clones, of which roughly 78% are seen a single time; 4% to 5.5% belongs to the top ten. The specimen was PBMCs. These receptors all come from a male donor in good health and CMV-seropositive. CDR3s leave out the opening cysteine and the closing phenylalanine or tryptophan. The order of the fields is CDR3 protein, V gene, J gene.

CDR3: ASTPSTEFYEQY; V: TRBV11-3; J: TRBJ2-7
CDR3: ASSLGWTSNEQF; V: TRBV27; J: TRBJ2-1
CDR3: ASSPPRGAYEQY; V: TRBV18; J: TRBJ2-7
CDR3: ASSRAAFSNQPQH; V: TRBV7-8; J: TRBJ1-5
CDR3: AWSNGQVREQY; V: TRBV30; J: TRBJ2-7
CDR3: ASSQAGTDSHEQY; V: TRBV4-1; J: TRBJ2-7
CDR3: ASTTAGRETQY; V: TRBV11-2; J: TRBJ2-5
CDR3: ASSQTGIRGYT; V: TRBV7-9; J: TRBJ1-2
CDR3: ASRPGTGQQTQY; V: TRBV5-1; J: TRBJ2-5
CDR3: ASSEGEGLVNEKLF; V: TRBV6-1; J: TRBJ1-4
CDR3: ASSSRDRSYEQY; V: TRBV7-9; J: TRBJ2-7
CDR3: ASSYSLQGGYEQY; V: TRBV6-5; J: TRBJ2-7
CDR3: ASSPTGVEETQY; V: TRBV19; J: TRBJ2-5
CDR3: ASSEHRSGRDEQF; V: TRBV2; J: TRBJ2-1
CDR3: ASTLLQGGVNRGYT; V: TRBV5-4; J: TRBJ1-2
CDR3: ASSRDRMGNSPLH; V: TRBV28; J: TRBJ1-6
CDR3: ASRPGEAF; V: TRBV30; J: TRBJ1-1
CDR3: ASSTSGTSGGYEQF; V: TRBV5-1; J: TRBJ2-1